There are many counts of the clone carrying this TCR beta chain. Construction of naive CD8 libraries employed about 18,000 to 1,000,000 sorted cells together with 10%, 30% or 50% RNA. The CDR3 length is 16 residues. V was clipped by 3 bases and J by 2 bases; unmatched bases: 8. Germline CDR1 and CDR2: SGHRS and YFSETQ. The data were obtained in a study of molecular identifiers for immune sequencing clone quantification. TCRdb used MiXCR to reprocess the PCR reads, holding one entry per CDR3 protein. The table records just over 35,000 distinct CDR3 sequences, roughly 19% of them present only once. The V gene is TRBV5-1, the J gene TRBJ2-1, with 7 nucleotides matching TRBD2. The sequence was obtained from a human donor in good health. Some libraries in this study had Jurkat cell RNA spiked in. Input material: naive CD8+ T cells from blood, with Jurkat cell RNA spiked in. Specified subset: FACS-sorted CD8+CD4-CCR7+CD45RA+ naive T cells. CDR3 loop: CASSSEGRDPYNEQFF. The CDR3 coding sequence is TGCGCCAGCAGCTCGGAGGGGAGGGACCCCTACAATGAGCAGTTCTTC.